Reported below is one T cell receptor beta chain. This clonotype was observed a handful of times. Its antigen target is currently unknown. Base qualities were left out, and no much larger clone turns up one base away. TCR beta CDR3 regions were amplified from RNA transcripts. A first-round RT-PCR of the TCR CDR3 used the HTBI primer set with the Qiagen OneStep RT-PCR kit. The libraries were constructed in a second round of multiplex PCR and then size-selected and purified. Paired-end sequencing of the libraries was performed with 100 bp reads on an Illumina HiSeq2000. The original methods were these. SOAPnuke was used to process the raw data, with reads discarded if the reads contained adapters or uncalled bases, had a mean Phred below 15, or lacked an exact constant-primer or identifier match. High-quality paired reads were merged using COPE v1.2.5, and each unique nucleotide sequence was defined as a clonotype. MiTCR v1.1 was used to align clonotypes to the IMGT TRBV, TRBD and TRBJ reference segments. The analysis was restricted to V-J combinations with a frequency above 0.0001, which together covered about 99% of the repertoires. A TCS score was defined as the ratio of F50 (clonal expansion) to E x V (chaos), with BLOSUM62-based TCRdist applied between CDR3 peptides within each V-J. Welch's t-statistics and random forest reduced some 510 V-J features to roughly 13, which were used in a naive Bayes classifier (R e1071). The raw public reads went through TCRdb reprocessing: fastp at Q25, MiXCR clone calling, in-frame beta chains kept. Rows with a matching CDR3 protein are joined into one entry that keeps the most common DNA and genes. These V and J calls are TCRdb output, not the study's own analysis. Counted in this sample were over 700,000 distinct CDR3 sequences; about 19% of them appeared once. The ten largest clonotypes hold around 15% of the sample.

Hyperthyroidism patients were newly diagnosed, with disease duration under 2 months, and aged 18 to 65 years. Exclusion was applied to patients with uncontrolled infections, other autoimmune diseases, pregnancy or lactation. Clinical symptoms, serum thyroxine and TRAb, thyroid ultrasound, and orbital computed tomography formed the basis for the diagnoses. For progressor patients, blood was drawn at the first diagnosis of hyperthyroidism, before any ophthalmopathy symptoms had appeared. Ficoll-Paque density gradient centrifugation was used to isolate PBMCs from approximately 10 ml of fresh peripheral blood. Patients classed as progressors first received a Graves' hyperthyroidism diagnosis and then went on to develop ophthalmopathy during follow-up. Total RNA was extracted with Trizol reagent, and quality was checked on an Agilent 2100 Bioanalyzer. The data were taken from a study of T cells in Graves' hyperthyroidism and ophthalmopathy (dated by TCRdb to between 2018 and 2020). Turning to the overall study: Peripheral blood samples were taken at initial diagnosis, before any treatment was given. A discovery cohort of about a hundred patients, roughly 40 with Graves' ophthalmopathy and 57 with stable Graves' hyperthyroidism, was used to find distinguishing TCR V-J signatures. Prospective prediction of ophthalmopathy was tested in an independent validation cohort of 18 to 20 hyperthyroidism patients and 17 patients who later progressed to ophthalmopathy. For training and testing, the 100 or so patients in the discovery cohort were randomly divided in a 7:3 ratio. In six Graves' hyperthyroidism patients, the study also compared T-cell repertoires from thyroid tissue with T-cell repertoires from blood. After sampling, hyperthyroidism patients received methimazole starting at 30 mg daily, and ophthalmopathy patients received high-dose intravenous methylprednisolone. The paper reports TCR Vbeta CDR3 sequencing of about 140 peripheral blood samples: under 45 ophthalmopathy, fewer than 80 hyperthyroidism and around 17 progressor patients.

The paper as a whole reports these results and caveats: In validation, the model predicted progression to ophthalmopathy a median of roughly 6.5 months before onset, with about 67% sensitivity and roughly 77% specificity. Ophthalmopathy was separated from stable hyperthyroidism by a 13 V-J signature model, with just over 85% sensitivity and approximately 84% specificity obtained in cross-validation and 80%/75% obtained in testing. No statistical method was used to set the sample size in advance, and investigators knew the group allocation. Most expanded thyroid clonotypes (frequency above 0.001) were also detected in blood, a finding suggesting that blood repertoires may reflect thyroid immune responses.

From the cysteine through the phenylalanine, the CDR3 covers 13 amino acids. The CDR3 DNA has 39 bases and is translated from base 1. From the germline V gene, CDR1 is SQVTM and CDR2 is ANQGSEA. V is cut by 8 bases and J by 6 bases, and the space between the germline ends is 16 bases. Sequenced material: blood. This TCR came from a woman aged 45-59 years with Graves' hyperthyroidism that later progressed to Graves' ophthalmopathy. The chain is assembled from TRBV29-1 and TRBJ2-2; TRBD2 is a possible D gene, resting on 5 matching bases. The sequenced DNA: TGCAGCCCACAGCGAGGGTTACCCGGGGAGCTGTTTTTT. It codes for CSPQRGLPGELFF.